This TCR beta chain appears in the sequencing data of a study of cytomegalovirus exposure and HLA in healthy donors. In the PCR, 60 Vbeta and 13 Jbeta primers were used. Method: immunoSEQ multiplex PCR; TCRdb's copy keeps in-frame clones and lacks some. The sample has some 160,000 clones; approximately 80% are singletons. In the case of this clone: What it recognizes is unknown.

Study-wide results and caveats: TCR beta chain V- and J-gene trimming was linked, in a later analysis, to a missense variant in DCLRE1C.

This CDR3 region has 15 residues. V was clipped by 4 bases and J by 8 bases; unmatched bases: 11. In germline, CDR1 is MNHEY, CDR2 SMNVEV (reference sequence). The clonotype comes from a woman in her late teens or twenties in good health and CMV-seronegative. The material sequenced was PBMCs. The rearrangement joins TRBV27 to TRBJ2-1; 7 bases fit TRBD1. CDR3 DNA: TGTGCCAGCAGTTCACCCTACGACAGGGTAGATGAGCAGTTCTTC. Amino acid sequence: CASSSPYDRVDEQFF.